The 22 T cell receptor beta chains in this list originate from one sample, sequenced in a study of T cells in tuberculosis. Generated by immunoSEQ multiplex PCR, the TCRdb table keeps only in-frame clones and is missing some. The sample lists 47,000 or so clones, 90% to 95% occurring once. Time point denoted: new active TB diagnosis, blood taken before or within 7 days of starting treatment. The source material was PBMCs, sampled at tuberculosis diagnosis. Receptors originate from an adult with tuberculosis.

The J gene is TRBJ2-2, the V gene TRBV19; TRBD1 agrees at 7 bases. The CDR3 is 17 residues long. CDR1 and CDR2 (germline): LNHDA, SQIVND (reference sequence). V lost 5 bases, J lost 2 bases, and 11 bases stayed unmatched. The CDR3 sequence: CASSHPGTAINTGELFF. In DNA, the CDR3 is TGTGCCAGTAGTCACCCGGGGACAGCAATAAACACCGGGGAGCTGTTTTTT.

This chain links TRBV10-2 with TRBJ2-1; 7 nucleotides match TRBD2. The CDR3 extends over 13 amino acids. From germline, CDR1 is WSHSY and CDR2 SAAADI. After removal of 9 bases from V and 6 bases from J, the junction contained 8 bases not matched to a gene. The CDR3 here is CASRTGGGNEQFF. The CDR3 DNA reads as TGCGCCAGTAGAACGGGAGGAGGCAATGAGCAGTTCTTC.

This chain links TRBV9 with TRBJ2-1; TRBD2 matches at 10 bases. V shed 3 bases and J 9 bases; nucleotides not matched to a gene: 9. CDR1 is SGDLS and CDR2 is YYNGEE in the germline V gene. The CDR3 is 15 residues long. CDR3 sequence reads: CASSAALAGAGEQFF. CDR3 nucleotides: TGTGCCAGCAGCGCCGCTCTAGCGGGAGCTGGTGAGCAGTTCTTC.

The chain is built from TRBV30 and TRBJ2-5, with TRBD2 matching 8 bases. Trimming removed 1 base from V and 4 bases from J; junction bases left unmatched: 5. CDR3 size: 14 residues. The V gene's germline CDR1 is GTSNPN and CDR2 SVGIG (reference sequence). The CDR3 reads CAWSAGTRRETQYF. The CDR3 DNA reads TGTGCCTGGAGTGCCGGGACTAGGAGAGAGACCCAGTACTTC.

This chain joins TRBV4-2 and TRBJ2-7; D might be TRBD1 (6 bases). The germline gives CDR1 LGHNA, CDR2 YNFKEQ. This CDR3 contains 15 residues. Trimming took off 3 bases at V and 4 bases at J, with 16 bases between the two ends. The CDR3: CASSQARDTVYEQYF. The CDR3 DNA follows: TGTGCCAGCAGCCAGGCCCGGGACACAGTTTACGAGCAGTACTTC.

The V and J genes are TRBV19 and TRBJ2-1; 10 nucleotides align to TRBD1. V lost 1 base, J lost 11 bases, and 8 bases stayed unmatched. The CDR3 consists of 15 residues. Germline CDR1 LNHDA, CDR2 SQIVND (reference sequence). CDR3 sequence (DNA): TGTGCCAGTAGTATAGGGGGGACAGGGGATAATAAGCAGTTCTTC. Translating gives CASSIGGTGDNKQFF. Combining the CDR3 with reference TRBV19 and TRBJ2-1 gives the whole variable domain DGGITQSPKYLFRKEGQNVTLSCEQNLNHDAMYWYRQDPGQGLRLIYYSQIVNDFQKGDIAEGYSVSREKKESFPLTVTSAQKNPTAFYLCASSIGGTGDNKQFFGPGTRLTVL.

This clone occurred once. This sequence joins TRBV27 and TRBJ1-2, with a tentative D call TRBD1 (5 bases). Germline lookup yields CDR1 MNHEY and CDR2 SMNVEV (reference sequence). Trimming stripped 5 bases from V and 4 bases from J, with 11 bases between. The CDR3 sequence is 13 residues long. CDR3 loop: CASSTTGLYGYTF. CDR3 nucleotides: TGTGCCAGCAGTACCACAGGCCTCTATGGCTACACCTTC.

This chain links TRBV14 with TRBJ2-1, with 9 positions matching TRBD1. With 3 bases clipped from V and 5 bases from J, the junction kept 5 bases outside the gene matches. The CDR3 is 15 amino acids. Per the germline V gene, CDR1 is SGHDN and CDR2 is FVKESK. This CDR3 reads CASSQPGQGHNEQFF. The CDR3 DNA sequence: TGTGCCAGCAGCCAGCCGGGACAGGGTCACAATGAGCAGTTCTTC.

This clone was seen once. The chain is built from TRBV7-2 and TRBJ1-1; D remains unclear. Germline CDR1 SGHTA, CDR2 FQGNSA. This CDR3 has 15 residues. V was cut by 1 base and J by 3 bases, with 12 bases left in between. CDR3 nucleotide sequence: TGTGCCAGCAGCTTAGGTACGGGGTTCGACACTGAAGCTTTCTTT. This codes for CASSLGTGFDTEAFF.

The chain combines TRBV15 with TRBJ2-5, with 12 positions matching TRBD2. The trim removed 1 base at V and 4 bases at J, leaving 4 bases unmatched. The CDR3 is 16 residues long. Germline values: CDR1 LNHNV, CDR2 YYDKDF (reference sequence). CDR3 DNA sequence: TGTGCCACCAGCAGAGGTGGGGGACTAGCGGGAGAGACCCAGTACTTC. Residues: CATSRGGGLAGETQYF. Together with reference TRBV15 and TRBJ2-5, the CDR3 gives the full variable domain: DAMVIQNPRYQVTQFGKPVTLSCSQTLNHNVMYWYQQKSSQAPKLLFHYYDKDFNNEADTPDNFQSRRPNTSFCFLDIRSPGLGDTAMYLCATSRGGGLAGETQYFGPGTRLLVL.

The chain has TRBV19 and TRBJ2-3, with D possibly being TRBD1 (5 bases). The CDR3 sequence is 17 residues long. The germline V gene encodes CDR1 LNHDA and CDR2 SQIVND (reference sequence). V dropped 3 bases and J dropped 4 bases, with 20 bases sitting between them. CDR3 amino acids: CASSMPGFRVTPDTQYF. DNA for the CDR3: TGTGCCAGTAGTATGCCAGGGTTCCGTGTGACGCCAGATACGCAGTATTTT.

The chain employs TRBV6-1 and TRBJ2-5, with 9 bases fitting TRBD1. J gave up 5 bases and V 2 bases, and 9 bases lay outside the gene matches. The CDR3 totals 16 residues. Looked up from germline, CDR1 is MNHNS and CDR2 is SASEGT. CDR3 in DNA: TGTGCCAGCAGTGAAAGGACAGGGGAAGGTTGGGAGACCCAGTACTTC. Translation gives CASSERTGEGWETQYF.

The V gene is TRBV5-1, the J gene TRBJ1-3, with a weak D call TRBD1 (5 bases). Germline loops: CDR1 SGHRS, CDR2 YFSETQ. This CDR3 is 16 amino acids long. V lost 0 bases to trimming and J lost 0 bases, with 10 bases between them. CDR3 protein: CASSLAGGLSGNTIYF. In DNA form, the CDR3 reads TGCGCCAGCAGCTTGGCTGGGGGACTCTCTGGAAACACCATATATTTT. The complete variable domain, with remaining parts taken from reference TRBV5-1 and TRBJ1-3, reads KAGVTQTPRYLIKTRGQQVTLSCSPISGHRSVSWYQQTPGQGLQFLFEYFSETQRNKGNFPGRFSGRQFSNSRSEMNVSTLELGDSALYLCASSLAGGLSGNTIYFGEGSWLTVV.

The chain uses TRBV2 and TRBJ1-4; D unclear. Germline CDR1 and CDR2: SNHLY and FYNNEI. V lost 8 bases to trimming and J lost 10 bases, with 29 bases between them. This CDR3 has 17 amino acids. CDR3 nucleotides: TGTGCCAGCTACGGACTCGCTACCACAGCGGGAAAGGGAAAACTGTTTTTT. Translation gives CASYGLATTAGKGKLFF.

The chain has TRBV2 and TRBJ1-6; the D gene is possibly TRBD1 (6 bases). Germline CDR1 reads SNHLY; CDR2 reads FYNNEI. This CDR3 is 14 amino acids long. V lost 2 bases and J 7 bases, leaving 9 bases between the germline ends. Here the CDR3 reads CASSEHRVNSPLHF. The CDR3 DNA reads TGTGCCAGCAGTGAACACAGGGTGAATTCACCCCTCCACTTT.

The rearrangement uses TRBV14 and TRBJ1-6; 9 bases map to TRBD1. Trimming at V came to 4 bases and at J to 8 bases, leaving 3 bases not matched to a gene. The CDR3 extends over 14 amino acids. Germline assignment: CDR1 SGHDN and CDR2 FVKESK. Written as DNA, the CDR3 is TGTGCCAGCAGCCCCGGGACAGGGTATTCACCCCTCCACTTT. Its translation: CASSPGTGYSPLHF. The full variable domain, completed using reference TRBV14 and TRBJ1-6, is EAGVTQFPSHSVIEKGQTVTLRCDPISGHDNLYWYRRVMGKEIKFLLHFVKESKQDESGMPNNRFLAERTGGTYSTLKVQPAELEDSGVYFCASSPGTGYSPLHFGNGTRLTVT.

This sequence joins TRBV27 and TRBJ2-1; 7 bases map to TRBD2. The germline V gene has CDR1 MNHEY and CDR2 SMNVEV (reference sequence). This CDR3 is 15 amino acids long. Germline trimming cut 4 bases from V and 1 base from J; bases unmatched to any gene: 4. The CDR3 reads CASSYRGSSYNEQFF. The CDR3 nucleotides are TGTGCCAGCAGTTATCGCGGGAGTTCCTACAATGAGCAGTTCTTC.

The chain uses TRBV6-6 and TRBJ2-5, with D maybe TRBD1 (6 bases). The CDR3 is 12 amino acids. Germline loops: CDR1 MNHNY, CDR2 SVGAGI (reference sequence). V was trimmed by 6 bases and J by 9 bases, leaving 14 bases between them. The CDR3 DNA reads TGTGCCAGCAGAACAGGGCAAGGGGCCCAGTACTTC. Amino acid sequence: CASRTGQGAQYF.

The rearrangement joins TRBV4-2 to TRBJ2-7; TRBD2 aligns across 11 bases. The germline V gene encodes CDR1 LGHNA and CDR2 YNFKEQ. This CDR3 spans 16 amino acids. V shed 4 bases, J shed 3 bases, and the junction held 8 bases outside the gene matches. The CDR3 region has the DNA TGTGCCAGCAGCCTCTATGGGACTAGCGGTTACTACGAGCAGTACTTC. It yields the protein CASSLYGTSGYYEQYF.

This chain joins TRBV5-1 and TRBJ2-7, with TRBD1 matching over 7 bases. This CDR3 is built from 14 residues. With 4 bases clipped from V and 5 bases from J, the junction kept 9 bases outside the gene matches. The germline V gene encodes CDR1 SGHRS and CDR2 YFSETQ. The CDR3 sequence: CASSGQGGFNEQYF. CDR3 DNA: TGCGCCAGCAGCGGCCAAGGGGGCTTCAACGAGCAGTACTTC.

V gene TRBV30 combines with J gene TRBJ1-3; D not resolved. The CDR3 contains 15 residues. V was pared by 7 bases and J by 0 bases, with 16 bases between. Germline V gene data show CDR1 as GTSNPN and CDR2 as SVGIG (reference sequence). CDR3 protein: CAFLTELISGNTIYF. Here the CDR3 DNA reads TGTGCCTTCCTAACCGAACTCATCTCTGGAAACACCATATATTTT.

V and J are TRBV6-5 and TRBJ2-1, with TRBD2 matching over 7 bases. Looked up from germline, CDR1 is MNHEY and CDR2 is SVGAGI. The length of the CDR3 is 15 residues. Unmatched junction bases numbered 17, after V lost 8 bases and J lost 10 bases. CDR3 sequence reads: CASSLKPAGTSEQFF. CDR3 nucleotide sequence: TGTGCCAGCTCCCTTAAGCCAGCGGGAACCTCGGAGCAGTTCTTC.